Below, 25 T cell receptor beta chains from the same sample are listed, as sequenced in a study of T-cell memory formation after mild COVID-19. TCRdb re-derived calls from the 5' RACE reads in MiXCR, one entry per CDR3 protein. The sample consists of fewer than 500,000 distinct CDR3 sequences, about 23% of them appearing once. What was sequenced was PBMCs or a T cell subset sorted from them (not recorded which). The receptors originated from an adult woman who had mild COVID-19 (a few samples of this study predate the infection). Cell type and time point are not known.

The CDR3 here is CSARELFSSEQYF. CDR3 DNA sequence: TGCAGTGCTAGAGAACTTTTCTCTTCCGAGCAGTACTTC. V usage is TRBV20-1 and J usage is TRBJ2-7, with no clear D. Per germline, CDR1 DFQATT and CDR2 SNEGSKA (reference sequence). Trimming cost V 0 bases and J 6 bases, with 12 bases left between them. The CDR3 is 13 residues long.

This chain uses TRBV7-2 with TRBJ1-3, with D perhaps matching TRBD1 (5 bases). V shed 1 base and J shed 8 bases, with 12 bases lying between them. Germline CDR1 is SGHTA and CDR2 is FQGNSA. This CDR3 has 14 residues. The CDR3 DNA reads TGTGCCAGCAGCTTAGGTGGGCAGGGAGACACCATATATTTT. Protein sequence: CASSLGGQGDTIYF.

The chain joins TRBV5-1 to TRBJ2-2; D may be TRBD2 (5 bases). In germline, CDR1 is SGHRS, CDR2 YFSETQ. V shed 4 bases and J shed 4 bases, with 11 bases lying between them. The CDR3 runs 14 residues. The CDR3 here is CASSPDGVTGELFF. The CDR3, as DNA: TGCGCCAGCAGCCCGGACGGGGTCACCGGGGAGCTGTTTTTT.

This clonotype was seen many times. The J gene is TRBJ1-2, the V gene TRBV3-1, with no clear D. The length of the CDR3 is 16 residues. Deletions cut 1 base from V and 3 bases from J, with 15 bases between. CDR1 is LGHDT, CDR2 YNNKEL, per germline (reference sequence). The CDR3: CASSQGLGVSYYGYTF. The CDR3 region has the DNA TGTGCCAGCAGCCAAGGTCTGGGTGTTTCATACTATGGCTACACCTTC.

This sequence joins TRBV29-1 and TRBJ1-2, with TRBD1 matching 7 bases. Germline loops: CDR1 SQVTM, CDR2 ANQGSEA. The V segment lost 4 bases and the J segment 5 bases; nucleotides outside the gene matches: 13. This CDR3 spans 15 amino acids. This CDR3 is CSVVRTGRLPYGYTF. CDR3 bases: TGCAGCGTTGTGAGGACAGGCCGGCTCCCTTATGGCTACACCTTC.

This clonotype was recorded at least ten times. The J gene is TRBJ1-2, the V gene TRBV5-6; D gene ambiguous. The germline V gene has CDR1 SGHDT and CDR2 YYEEEE. Trimming cost V 4 bases and J 3 bases, with 10 bases left between them. This CDR3 contains 13 residues. In DNA, the CDR3 is TGTGCCAGCAGCCTCGGACGGTACTATGGCTACACCTTC. Encoded protein: CASSLGRYYGYTF.

This clonotype turned up a few times. The V gene is TRBV7-3, the J gene TRBJ2-5; 7 bases line up with TRBD2. Germline assignment: CDR1 SGHTA and CDR2 FQGTGA. The V segment lost 1 base and the J segment 4 bases; nucleotides outside the gene matches: 6. The CDR3 covers 15 residues. The CDR3 spells CASSLSPGGRETQYF. For the CDR3, the DNA is TGTGCCAGCAGCTTAAGTCCCGGGGGGAGAGAGACCCAGTACTTC.

This clonotype was counted only a few times. The chain is built from TRBV7-9 and TRBJ2-7, with D uncertain. This CDR3 contains 13 residues. The V end lost 4 bases, the J end lost 3 bases, and 10 bases lay between the germline ends. Germline V gene data show CDR1 as SEHNR and CDR2 as FQNEAQ (reference sequence). CDR3 nucleotide sequence: TGTGCCAGCAGCTCCCGAGACGTCTACGAGCAGTACTTC. The encoded protein is CASSSRDVYEQYF.

The genes are TRBV19 and TRBJ1-6, with 8 bases matching TRBD1. Trimming removed 6 bases from V and 7 bases from J; junction bases left unmatched: 2. Germline assignment: CDR1 LNHDA and CDR2 SQIVND (reference sequence). CDR3 length equals 13 residues. The CDR3 DNA reads as TGTGCCAGTAGGACAGGGGTAAATTCACCCCTCCACTTT. Translation: CASRTGVNSPLHF.

J is TRBJ2-5 and V is TRBV5-1; TRBD1 matches at 10 bases. The CDR3 is 14 amino acids. In germline, CDR1 is SGHRS, CDR2 YFSETQ. With 5 bases clipped from V and 4 bases from J, the junction kept 5 bases outside the gene matches. CDR3 in amino acids: CASSRGQGGETQYF. The CDR3 DNA reads TGCGCCAGCAGTAGAGGACAGGGGGGAGAGACCCAGTACTTC.

This clonotype was observed a few times. The chain has TRBV3-1 and TRBJ1-1; D possibly corresponds to TRBD1 (5 bases). Trimming pared 2 bases from V and 6 bases from J, leaving 10 bases between. The CDR3 has 13 residues. In germline, CDR1 is LGHDT, CDR2 YNNKEL (reference sequence). CDR3 in DNA: TGTGCCAGCAGCCAAAGCAGGGTGTCTGAAGCTTTCTTT. Encoded protein: CASSQSRVSEAFF. Complete variable domain (other parts from reference TRBV3-1 and TRBJ1-1): DTAVSQTPKYLVTQMGNDKSIKCEQNLGHDTMYWYKQDSKKFLKIMFSYNNKELIINETVPNRFSPKSPDKAHLNLHINSLELGDSAVYFCASSQSRVSEAFFGQGTRLTVV.

V and J are TRBV20-1 and TRBJ1-2; 11 bases line up with TRBD1. J gave up 4 bases and V 0 bases, and 13 bases lay outside the gene matches. CDR1 and CDR2 (germline): DFQATT, SNEGSKA (reference sequence). This CDR3 comprises 18 residues. The CDR3 sequence is CSARDWGQGVPLSYGYTF. CDR3 DNA: TGCAGTGCTAGAGATTGGGGACAGGGGGTACCCCTTAGCTATGGCTACACCTTC.

This sequence joins TRBV6-1 and TRBJ2-7; tentative D call: TRBD1 (6 bases). The CDR3 is made up of 15 amino acids. V shed 3 bases and J shed 6 bases, with 18 bases lying between them. Germline V lookup: CDR1 MNHNS, CDR2 SASEGT. This CDR3 reads CASSERTVNPSEQYF. The CDR3 nucleotides read TGTGCCAGCAGTGAGCGGACAGTTAACCCCTCCGAGCAGTACTTC.

V gene TRBV11-2 combines with J gene TRBJ2-5; D gene ambiguous. This CDR3 comprises 12 residues. Trimming took 8 bases from V and 5 from J, leaving 12 bases between them. Germline V gene sequence: CDR1 SGHAT, CDR2 FQNNGV. The DNA for the CDR3 is TGTGCCAGCCAAGGGTTGGGGGAGACCCAGTACTTC. Its protein is CASQGLGETQYF.

The chain joins TRBV3-1 to TRBJ2-1; D remains ambiguous. The CDR3 runs 16 residues. The germline V gene has CDR1 LGHDT and CDR2 YNNKEL (reference sequence). Trimming shortened V by 4 bases and J by 3 bases, and 16 bases separated the two germline ends. Here the CDR3 reads CASSLSLVAVYNEQFF. CDR3 sequence (DNA): TGTGCCAGCAGCCTTTCCTTAGTAGCAGTCTACAATGAGCAGTTCTTC.

V is TRBV18 and J is TRBJ1-2; the match to TRBD1 covers 9 bases. The J segment lost 3 bases and the V segment lost 4 bases, leaving 6 bases of the junction unmatched. Germline CDR1 reads KGHSH; CDR2 reads LQKENI. The CDR3 is 15 amino acids. In nucleotides, the CDR3 is TGTGCCAGCTCACAACAGGGGGCAGAGGACTATGGCTACACCTTC. This gives the protein CASSQQGAEDYGYTF.

This clonotype was counted between two and nine times. The rearrangement links TRBV25-1 to TRBJ2-3; D is uncertain. The CDR3 spans 13 residues. Trimming left V 4 bases short and J 0 bases short, with 5 bases between. CDR1 and CDR2 from the germline V gene are MGHDK and SYGVNS. The CDR3 sequence is CASSATSTDTQYF. The CDR3 DNA reads as TGTGCCAGCAGTGCAACAAGCACAGATACGCAGTATTTT.

The chain employs TRBV5-4 and TRBJ2-3; 8 nucleotides align to TRBD1. CDR3 length equals 14 residues. CDR1 is SGHNT, CDR2 YYREEE, per germline (reference sequence). V was pared by 4 bases and J by 6 bases, with 7 bases of the junction left unmatched. The CDR3 DNA follows: TGTGCCAGCAGCATCGGACAGGGTCCCGATACGCAGTATTTT. Translated, it gives CASSIGQGPDTQYF.

The rearrangement joins TRBV6-5 to TRBJ2-7, with D perhaps matching TRBD1 (6 bases). Germline assignment: CDR1 MNHEY and CDR2 SVGAGI. V lost 4 bases to trimming and J lost 4 bases, with 11 bases between them. The CDR3 is made up of 13 amino acids. The CDR3, as DNA: TGTGCCAGCAGTTCCCCTCAGGGGTACGAGCAGTACTTC. It yields the protein CASSSPQGYEQYF.

This clonotype has more than one count but fewer than ten. This chain joins TRBV4-3 and TRBJ2-5; D is perhaps TRBD2 (5 bases). Trimming left V 4 bases short and J 3 bases short, with 12 bases between. Germline values: CDR1 LGHNA, CDR2 YSLEER. The length of the CDR3 is 14 residues. For the CDR3, the DNA is TGCGCCAGCAGCCGCGAGCGGAAAAAAGAGACCCAGTACTTC. Protein sequence: CASSRERKKETQYF.

The chain joins TRBV7-6 to TRBJ2-5; TRBD2 matches at 7 bases. V lost 5 bases to trimming and J lost 2 bases; unmatched junction nucleotides: 17. This CDR3 is 18 amino acids long. Germline CDR1 and CDR2: SGHVS and FNYEAQ. CDR3: CASSPERGLYAIQETQYF. The CDR3 bases are TGTGCCAGCAGCCCGGAGCGGGGTTTATATGCGATTCAAGAGACCCAGTACTTC.

J is TRBJ1-5 and V is TRBV19; D is undetermined. With 3 bases removed from V and 4 bases from J, the gap between germline ends came to 7 bases. The CDR3 has 13 amino acids. CDR1 and CDR2 from the germline V gene are LNHDA and SQIVND (reference sequence). The CDR3 region is CASSMGRNQPQHF. The CDR3 DNA reads as TGTGCCAGTAGTATGGGCAGAAATCAGCCCCAGCATTTT.

This clonotype was recorded many times. V gene TRBV5-1 combines with J gene TRBJ2-1; D tentatively reads TRBD1 or TRBD2 (5 bases each). V was clipped by 4 bases and J by 9 bases, with 20 bases between them. CDR1 SGHRS and CDR2 YFSETQ come from the germline V gene. There are 15 residues in the CDR3. The CDR3 protein is CASSLSGPTGREQFF. CDR3 nucleotides: TGCGCCAGCAGCCTCTCGGGGCCCACCGGACGTGAGCAGTTCTTC.

The chain employs TRBV11-2 and TRBJ1-1; no reliable D call. The CDR3 contains 13 residues. The germline V gene has CDR1 SGHAT and CDR2 FQNNGV. With 2 bases removed from V and 10 bases from J, the gap between germline ends came to 14 bases. The CDR3 DNA sequence: TGTGCCAGCAGCTTAAGGCTGAGTTCTTTAGCTTTCTTT. Translated, it gives CASSLRLSSLAFF.

The chain recombines TRBV4-1 with TRBJ2-2; D not certain. Trimming took off 8 bases at V and 1 base at J, with 11 bases between the two ends. The CDR3 has 14 amino acids. Germline values: CDR1 MGHRA, CDR2 YSYEKL. The CDR3 DNA sequence: TGCGCCAGCGTCGATGTTCAGAACACCGGGGAGCTGTTTTTT. It is translated as CASVDVQNTGELFF.